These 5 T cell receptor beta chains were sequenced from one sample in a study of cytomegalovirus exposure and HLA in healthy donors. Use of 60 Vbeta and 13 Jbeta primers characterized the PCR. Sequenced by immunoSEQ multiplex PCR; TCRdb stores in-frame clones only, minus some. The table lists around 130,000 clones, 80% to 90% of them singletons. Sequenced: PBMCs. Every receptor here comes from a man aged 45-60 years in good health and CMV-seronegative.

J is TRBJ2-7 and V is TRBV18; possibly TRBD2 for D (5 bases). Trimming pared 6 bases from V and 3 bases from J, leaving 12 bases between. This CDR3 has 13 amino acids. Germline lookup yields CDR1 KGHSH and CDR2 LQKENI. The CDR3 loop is CASSETSGYEQYF. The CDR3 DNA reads TGTGCCAGCTCGGAAACCAGCGGCTACGAGCAGTACTTC. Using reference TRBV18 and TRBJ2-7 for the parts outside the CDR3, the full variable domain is NAGVMQNPRHLVRRRGQEARLRCSPMKGHSHVYWYRQLPEEGLKFMVYLQKENIIDESGMPKERFSAEFPKEGPSILRIQQVVRGDSAAYFCASSETSGYEQYFGPGTRLTVT.

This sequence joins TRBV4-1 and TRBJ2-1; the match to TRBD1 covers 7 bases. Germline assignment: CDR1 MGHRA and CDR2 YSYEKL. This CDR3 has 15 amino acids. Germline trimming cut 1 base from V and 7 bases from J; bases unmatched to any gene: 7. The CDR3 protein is CASSQASAGGNEQFF. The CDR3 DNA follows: TGCGCCAGCAGCCAAGCGTCCGCAGGGGGAAATGAGCAGTTCTTC.

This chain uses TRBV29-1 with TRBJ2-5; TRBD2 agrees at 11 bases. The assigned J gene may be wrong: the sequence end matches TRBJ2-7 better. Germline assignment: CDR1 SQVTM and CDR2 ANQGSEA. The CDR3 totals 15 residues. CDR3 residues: CSVRPGLADSYEQYF. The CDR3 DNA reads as TGCAGCGTCCGACCGGGACTAGCGGATTCCTACGAGCAGTACTTC.

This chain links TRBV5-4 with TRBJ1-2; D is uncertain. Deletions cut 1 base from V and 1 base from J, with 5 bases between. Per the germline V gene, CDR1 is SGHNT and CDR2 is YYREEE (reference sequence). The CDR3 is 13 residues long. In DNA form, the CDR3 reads TGTGCCAGCAGCTTGAACGGTAACTATGGCTACACCTTC. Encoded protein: CASSLNGNYGYTF. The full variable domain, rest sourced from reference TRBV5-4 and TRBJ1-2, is ETGVTQSPTHLIKTRGQQVTLRCSSQSGHNTVSWYQQALGQGPQFIFQYYREEENGRGNFPPRFSGLQFPNYSSELNVNALELDDSALYLCASSLNGNYGYTFGSGTRLTVV.

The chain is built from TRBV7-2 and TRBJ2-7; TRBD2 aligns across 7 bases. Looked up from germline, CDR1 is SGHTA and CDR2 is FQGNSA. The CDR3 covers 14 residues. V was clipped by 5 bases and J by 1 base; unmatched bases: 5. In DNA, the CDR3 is TGTGCCAGCAGCCCGGGGAGGGTTTCCTACGAGCAGTACTTC. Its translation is CASSPGRVSYEQYF.